Below, one TCR beta chain is given with its context. The entry originates in a study of blood T cell repertoires in COVID-19. Authors' analysis steps: By means of reference gene primer amplification, nucleated cell counts were estimated. TCRdb's table, derived via immunoSEQ multiplex PCR, lists solely in-frame clones and lacks some. Clone size and the V and J calls come from that table; the DNA yielded D and trimming. The data contain about 250,000 clones, 65% to 90% of them seen just once; the ten biggest clones take up less than 6.5%. The V segment lost 0 bases and the J segment 4 bases; nucleotides outside the gene matches: 9. CDR1 and CDR2 from the germline V gene are PRHDT and FYEKMQ (reference sequence). The CDR3 covers 17 residues. Seattle patients were enrolled during active infection and followed longitudinally.

This rearrangement joins TRBV13 to TRBJ2-5; TRBD1 aligns across 9 bases. The sample consisted of peripheral blood. The sequence was obtained from a man in his fifties with COVID-19, enrolled during active disease. The CDR3 coding sequence is TGTGCCAGCAGCTTAGGCCTAAGGGGGACAGGGCGAGAGACCCAGTACTTC. It specifies CASSLGLRGTGRETQYF.